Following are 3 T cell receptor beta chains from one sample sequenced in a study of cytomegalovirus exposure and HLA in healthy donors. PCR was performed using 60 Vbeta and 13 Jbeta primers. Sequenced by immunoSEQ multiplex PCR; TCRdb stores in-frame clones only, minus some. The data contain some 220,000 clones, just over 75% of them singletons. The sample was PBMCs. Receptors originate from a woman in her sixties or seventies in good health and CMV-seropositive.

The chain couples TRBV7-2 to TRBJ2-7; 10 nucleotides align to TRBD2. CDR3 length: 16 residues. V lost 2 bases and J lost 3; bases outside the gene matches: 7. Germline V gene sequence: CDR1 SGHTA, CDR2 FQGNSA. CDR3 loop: CASSLSVSGGSYEQYF. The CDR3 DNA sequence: TGTGCCAGCAGCTTATCGGTTAGCGGGGGGAGCTACGAGCAGTACTTC.

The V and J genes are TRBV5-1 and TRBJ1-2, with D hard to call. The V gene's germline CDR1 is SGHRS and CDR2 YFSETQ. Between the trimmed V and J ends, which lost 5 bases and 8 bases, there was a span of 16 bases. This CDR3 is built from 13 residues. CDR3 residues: CASSYDGPGGYTF. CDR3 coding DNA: TGCGCCAGCAGTTATGACGGCCCCGGGGGCTACACCTTC.

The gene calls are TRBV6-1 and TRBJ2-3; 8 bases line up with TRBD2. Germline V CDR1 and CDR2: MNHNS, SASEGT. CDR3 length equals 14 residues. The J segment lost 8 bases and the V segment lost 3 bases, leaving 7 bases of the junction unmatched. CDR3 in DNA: TGTGCCAGCAGTGACGGGACTAGTCTCGGTACGCAGTATTTT. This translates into CASSDGTSLGTQYF.